The T cell receptor (beta chain) under discussion was sequenced for a study of OX40 agonist ivuxolimab in advanced cancers. Study at large: Dose-escalation patients had hepatocellular carcinoma, melanoma, renal cell or head and neck cancer.

Generated by immunoSEQ multiplex PCR, the TCRdb table keeps only in-frame clones and is missing some. This repertoire shows 60,000 to 75,000 clones, around nine tenths found once; its top ten account for just over 0.75%. V lost 10 bases and J lost 0, with 13 bases in between. CDR1 and CDR2 from the germline V gene are MNHEY and SVGAGI. The CDR3 loop spans 15 amino acids. The source material was CD4+ or CD8+ T cells sorted from blood, sampled in a trial of the OX40 agonist ivuxolimab. This clonotype originated in an adult with an advanced solid tumor such as melanoma, head and neck, liver or kidney cancer. The J gene is TRBJ2-6, the V gene TRBV6-5; unclear D gene. The DNA of the CDR3 is TGTGCCACTACTGGACGGCTCTCTGGGGCCAACGTCCTGACTTTC. Encoded protein: CATTGRLSGANVLTF.